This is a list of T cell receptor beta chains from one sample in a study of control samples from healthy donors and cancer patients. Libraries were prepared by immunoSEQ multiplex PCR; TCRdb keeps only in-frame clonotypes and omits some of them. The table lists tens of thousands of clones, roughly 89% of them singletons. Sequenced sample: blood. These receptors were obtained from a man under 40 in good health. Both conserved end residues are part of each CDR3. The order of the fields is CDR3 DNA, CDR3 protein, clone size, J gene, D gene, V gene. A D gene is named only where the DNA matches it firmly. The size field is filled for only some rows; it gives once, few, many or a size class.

TGTGCCAGCAGCCAGGGGGGCCGGGCAATCAATTCACCCCTCCACTTT | CASSQGGRAINSPLHF | NA | TRBJ1-6 | NA | TRBV14
TGTGCCACCAGTGACCTGATCCGACAGGGATTGGGGGAAAAACTGTTTTTT | CATSDLIRQGLGEKLFF | few | TRBJ1-4 | TRBD1 | TRBV24-1
TGTGCCACGGAGACAGGGAGCTCTGGAAACACCATATATTTT | CATETGSSGNTIYF | NA | TRBJ1-3 | TRBD1 | TRBV10-3
TGTGCCAGCAGCTTAGGGGAGGGCCTTCAGAGCTCTGGAAACACCATATATTTT | CASSLGEGLQSSGNTIYF | NA | TRBJ1-3 | NA | TRBV7-9
TGTGCCAGTAGTATAGGTTCAGGGACTGGGAATTCACCCCTCCACTTT | CASSIGSGTGNSPLHF | NA | TRBJ1-6 | NA | TRBV19
TGTGCCACCAGCAGAGGAGATAGGGGGGCGACAGATACGCAGTATTTT | CATSRGDRGATDTQYF | NA | TRBJ2-3 | NA | TRBV15
TGTGCCAGCAGCCGGGACAGGGTCCGTGTAAGCTCTGGAAACACCATATATTTT | CASSRDRVRVSSGNTIYF | NA | TRBJ1-3 | TRBD1 | TRBV16
TGTGCCAGCAGCTCACCAGGGGAAACTTTCTACGAGCAGTACTTC | CASSSPGETFYEQYF | NA | TRBJ2-7 | NA | TRBV21-1
TGTGCAAGTCGCTTAGCGGACGGTAATAGCTCCTACGAGCAGTACTTC | CASRLADGNSSYEQYF | NA | TRBJ2-7 | NA | TRBV12-2
TGTGCCAGCAGCCGTCGCGGTTCTGGCACAGATACGCAGTATTTT | CASSRRGSGTDTQYF | NA | TRBJ2-3 | NA | TRBV7-2